This T cell receptor beta chain was sequenced for a study of shared clonotypes between healthy human individuals. Trimming pared 2 bases from V and 7 bases from J, leaving 14 bases between. CDR1 and CDR2 (germline): SGHTA, FQGNSA. The CDR3 length is 15 residues. Every donor, a Caucasian adult, lived in Nashville, Tennessee. Deep-level running was used for the assay. Method: immunoSEQ multiplex PCR; TCRdb's copy keeps in-frame clones and lacks some. This sample has about 480,000 clones, with approximately 79% found just once. The receptor was derived from a woman in her 40s in good health. Some clones in this sample may be carry-over from other donors' samples. J is TRBJ2-2 and V is TRBV7-2; D might be TRBD1 (5 bases). What was sequenced was PBMCs. CDR3 in amino acids: CASSLITGSYGELFF. As DNA, the CDR3 is TGTGCCAGCAGCTTAATAACAGGTTCATACGGGGAGCTGTTTTTT.